These T cell receptor beta chains were read from a single sample in a study of blood T cell repertoires in COVID-19. TCRdb keeps only in-frame clones here, not all; method: immunoSEQ multiplex PCR. Of approximately 120,000 clones listed, approximately 90% are singletons. What was sequenced was peripheral blood. These receptors all come from a man over 45 with COVID-19, enrolled during active disease. The CDR3 runs from the conserved cysteine through the conserved F or W. Each record gives: V gene, J gene, D gene, clone size, CDR3 protein, CDR3 DNA. The D gene is left open where the match is weak. Size values are once, few and many counts, or a class for expanded clones, and some rows have none.

V: TRBV6-6; J: TRBJ2-7; D: .; size: .; CDR3: CASSYQGASSYEQYF; DNA: TGTGCCAGCAGTTACCAAGGGGCCAGCTCCTACGAGCAGTACTTC
V: TRBV2; J: TRBJ1-5; D: .; size: .; CDR3: CASSARETSNQPQHF; DNA: TGTGCCAGCAGTGCACGGGAGACTAGCAATCAGCCCCAGCATTTT
V: TRBV5-4; J: TRBJ2-2; D: .; size: .; CDR3: CASSFRGELFF; DNA: TGTGCCAGCAGCTTCCGTGGGGAGCTGTTTTTT
V: TRBV3-1/TRBV3-2; J: TRBJ1-6; D: TRBD1; size: .; CDR3: CASSQGGGGNSPLHF; DNA: TGTGCCAGCAGCCAAGGAGGGGGCGGAAATTCACCCCTCCACTTT
V: TRBV5-1; J: TRBJ2-5; D: TRBD2; size: .; CDR3: CASSPDGGYQETQYF; DNA: TGCGCCAGCAGCCCAGACGGGGGGTACCAAGAGACCCAGTACTTC
V: TRBV19; J: TRBJ1-2; D: .; size: .; CDR3: CASSPQDSLSFYGYTF; DNA: TGTGCCAGTAGTCCCCAGGACAGTTTAAGTTTCTATGGCTACACCTTC
V: TRBV28; J: TRBJ1-1; D: .; size: once; CDR3: CASRISGTEAFF; DNA: TGTGCCAGCAGAATCTCAGGCACTGAAGCTTTCTTT
V: TRBV12-3/TRBV12-4; J: TRBJ1-2; D: TRBD1; size: .; CDR3: CASRGGGHYGYTF; DNA: TGTGCCAGCAGAGGGGGCGGACACTATGGCTACACCTTC
V: TRBV5-6; J: TRBJ1-1; D: .; size: once; CDR3: CASSRRGAGTEAFF; DNA: TGTGCCAGCAGCCGCCGGGGGGCCGGGACAGAAGCTTTCTTT
V: TRBV10-1; J: TRBJ2-2; D: TRBD2; size: once; CDR3: CASSELASTGELFF; DNA: TGCGCCAGCAGTGAACTAGCGAGCACCGGGGAGCTGTTTTTT
V: TRBV6-2/TRBV6-3; J: TRBJ2-5; D: .; size: few; CDR3: CASSYSRGAGETQYF; DNA: TGTGCCAGCAGTTACTCCCGGGGGGCCGGCGAGACCCAGTACTTC
V: TRBV6-5; J: TRBJ2-1; D: .; size: .; CDR3: CASIARRGSYNEQFF; DNA: TGTGCCAGTATCGCCCGAAGGGGTTCCTACAATGAGCAGTTCTTC
V: TRBV5-1; J: TRBJ2-2; D: TRBD2; size: .; CDR3: CASSVRTSGRLDTGELFF; DNA: TGCGCCAGCAGCGTACGGACTAGCGGGAGATTGGACACCGGGGAGCTGTTTTTT
V: TRBV19; J: TRBJ1-5; D: .; size: .; CDR3: CASSTPNQPQHF; DNA: TGTGCCAGTAGCACACCCAATCAGCCCCAGCATTTT
V: TRBV28; J: TRBJ2-2; D: TRBD1; size: .; CDR3: CASRSGQGVTGELFF; DNA: TGTGCCAGCAGATCGGGACAGGGAGTCACCGGGGAGCTGTTTTTT
V: TRBV6-5; J: TRBJ2-2; D: TRBD2; size: .; CDR3: CASTRGLHTGELFF; DNA: TGTGCCAGCACCCGGGGACTACACACCGGGGAGCTGTTTTTT
V: TRBV27; J: TRBJ1-1; D: TRBD1; size: .; CDR3: CASRRQGAKTEAFF; DNA: TGTGCCAGCAGACGACAGGGGGCAAAAACTGAAGCTTTCTTT
V: TRBV27; J: TRBJ1-2; D: .; size: .; CDR3: CASSLRGVKDGYTF; DNA: TGTGCCAGCAGTTTACGCGGAGTTAAGGATGGCTACACCTTC
V: TRBV6-5; J: TRBJ1-5; D: TRBD1; size: once; CDR3: CASSPYRGLQPQHF; DNA: TGTGCCAGCAGTCCCTACAGGGGGCTCCAGCCCCAGCATTTT
V: TRBV6-2/TRBV6-3; J: TRBJ1-1; D: .; size: once; CDR3: CASSPGRTEAFF; DNA: TGTGCCAGCAGTCCAGGGCGGACTGAAGCTTTCTTT
V: TRBV19; J: TRBJ2-1; D: TRBD1; size: .; CDR3: CASSIGTGHNEQFF; DNA: TGTGCCAGTAGTATAGGGACAGGGCACAATGAGCAGTTCTTC
V: TRBV3-1/TRBV3-2; J: TRBJ1-2; D: .; size: .; CDR3: CASSQEFGQFYGYTF; DNA: TGTGCCAGCAGCCAAGAATTCGGACAGTTCTATGGCTACACCTTC
V: TRBV5-1; J: TRBJ2-1; D: .; size: .; CDR3: CASSGGTNDEQFF; DNA: TGCGCCAGCAGCGGAGGGACGAACGATGAGCAGTTCTTC
V: TRBV10-3; J: TRBJ1-1; D: .; size: .; CDR3: CAISDGQSAFF; DNA: TGTGCCATCAGTGACGGTCAAAGCGCTTTCTTT
V: TRBV9; J: TRBJ2-2; D: .; size: .; CDR3: CASSDEGTGELFF; DNA: TGTGCCAGCAGCGACGAGGGCACCGGGGAGCTGTTTTTT
V: TRBV6-5; J: TRBJ2-2; D: .; size: .; CDR3: CAARVAGELFF; DNA: TGTGCCGCCAGGGTTGCCGGGGAGCTGTTTTTT
V: TRBV3-1/TRBV3-2; J: TRBJ1-4; D: .; size: .; CDR3: CASSQGDEKLFF; DNA: TGTGCCAGCAGCCAGGGCGATGAAAAACTGTTTTTT
V: TRBV5-1; J: TRBJ2-3; D: TRBD2; size: .; CDR3: CASSLGSTSGATDTQYF; DNA: TGCGCCAGCAGCTTGGGATCGACTAGCGGGGCCACAGATACGCAGTATTTT
V: TRBV6-2/TRBV6-3; J: TRBJ2-7; D: TRBD1; size: .; CDR3: CASSYADRGAVEQYF; DNA: TGTGCCAGCAGTTACGCGGACAGGGGGGCGGTCGAGCAGTACTTC
V: TRBV5-8; J: TRBJ1-6; D: TRBD1; size: .; CDR3: CASSGGTVSNSPLHF; DNA: TGTGCCAGCAGCGGGGGGACAGTTTCTAATTCACCCCTCCACTTT
V: TRBV5-1; J: TRBJ1-1; D: .; size: .; CDR3: CASSLGGGRANTEAFF; DNA: TGCGCCAGCAGCTTAGGAGGGGGGAGGGCCAACACTGAAGCTTTCTTT
V: TRBV24-1; J: TRBJ2-2; D: TRBD1; size: .; CDR3: CATSDWTGATGELFF; DNA: TGTGCCACCAGTGACTGGACAGGGGCCACCGGGGAGCTGTTTTTT
V: TRBV6-5; J: TRBJ1-1; D: .; size: .; CDR3: CASSYSGQSEEAFF; DNA: TGTGCCAGCAGTTACTCTGGACAGTCGGAAGAAGCTTTCTTT
V: TRBV6-5; J: TRBJ2-1; D: TRBD2; size: .; CDR3: CASSYLGTSGSNEQFF; DNA: TGTGCCAGCAGTTACCTAGGGACTAGCGGGAGCAATGAGCAGTTCTTC
V: TRBV7-2; J: TRBJ2-7; D: TRBD2; size: .; CDR3: CASSLTSGSYEQYF; DNA: TGTGCCAGCAGCCTAACTAGCGGGTCCTACGAGCAGTACTTC
V: TRBV19; J: TRBJ2-2; D: TRBD2; size: .; CDR3: CASSMWEGRFGELFF; DNA: TGTGCCAGTAGTATGTGGGAGGGCCGATTCGGGGAGCTGTTTTTT
V: TRBV2; J: TRBJ2-3; D: .; size: .; CDR3: CASSEDSAPDTQYF; DNA: TGTGCCAGCAGTGAGGATAGCGCCCCAGATACGCAGTATTTT
V: TRBV3-1/TRBV3-2; J: TRBJ2-2; D: .; size: .; CDR3: CASSPYRAAGELFF; DNA: TGTGCCAGCAGCCCCTATAGAGCTGCCGGGGAGCTGTTTTTT